The clone carrying this TCR beta chain was seen a few times. TCR beta CDR3 regions were amplified from RNA transcripts. HTBI primers drove first-round RT-PCR of the TCR CDR3. TCRdb used MiXCR to reprocess the multiplex PCR reads, holding one entry per CDR3 protein. The top ten hold about two fifths of the sample, which has approximately 510,000 distinct CDR3 sequences, approximately 49% seen once. The data were obtained in a study of T cells in Graves' hyperthyroidism and ophthalmopathy. Trimming took 6 bases from V and 6 from J, leaving 32 bases between them. This CDR3 region has 19 residues. The V gene's germline CDR1 is WNHNN and CDR2 SYGVQD (reference sequence).

This receptor was identified in an adult woman with Graves' disease, either hyperthyroidism or ophthalmopathy (not recorded which). Material: peripheral blood or thyroid tissue (not recorded which). V is TRBV10-1 and J is TRBJ2-5, with TRBD1 as a possible D gene (6 bases). The CDR3 here is CASSDLDSAWSAQGQTQYF. CDR3 in DNA: TGCGCCAGCAGCGACTTGGATAGTGCCTGGAGTGCACAGGGTCAGACCCAGTACTTC.